This TCR beta chain was identified in a study of T cell repertoires in cytomegalovirus infection. In the study overall: Used in the study were CMV epitopes, some recently identified and HLA-C-restricted, others well-studied and HLA-B-restricted. Public signatures in TCR beta pointed to CMV infection and matching HLA type.

One entry per CDR3 protein, called by TCRdb with MiXCR from the reads. The table shows under 450,000 distinct CDR3 sequences, with approximately 30% occurring only once. This CDR3 is built from 16 residues. Germline V gene lookup returns CDR1 SEHNR and CDR2 FQNEAQ (reference sequence). V lost 1 base and J lost 3, with 14 bases in between. The study, taken as a whole, reports: Dominant in the ex vivo response were TCR beta clonotypes restricted by HLA-C and specific for CMV. Frequencies of public TCR beta families were cumulated, and this identified carriers of CMV plus the relevant HLA.

This clonotype was observed a few times. Its antigen remains unknown. The rearrangement joins TRBV7-9 to TRBJ2-3, with D perhaps TRBD1 or TRBD2 (5 bases each). This clonotype was sampled from a human donor in good health (CMV status not recorded). Some clones in this sample may be carry-over from other donors' samples. The material sequenced was cultured PBMCs, taken from culture after CMV antigen stimulation. CDR3 sequence: CASSLGDAFSTDTQYF. CDR3 in DNA: TGTGCCAGCAGCTTAGGGGACGCATTTTCGACAGATACGCAGTATTTT.